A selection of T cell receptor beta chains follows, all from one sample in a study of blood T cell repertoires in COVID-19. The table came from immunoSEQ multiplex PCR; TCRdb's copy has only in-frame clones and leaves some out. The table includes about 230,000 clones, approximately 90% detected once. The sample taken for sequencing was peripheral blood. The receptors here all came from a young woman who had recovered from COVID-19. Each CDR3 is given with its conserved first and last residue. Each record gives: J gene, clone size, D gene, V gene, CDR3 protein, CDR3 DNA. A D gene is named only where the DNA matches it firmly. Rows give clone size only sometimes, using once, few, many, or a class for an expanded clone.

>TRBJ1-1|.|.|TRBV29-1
CSVKGQKLQMNTEAFF
TGCAGCGTTAAAGGACAGAAGCTTCAGATGAACACTGAAGCTTTCTTT
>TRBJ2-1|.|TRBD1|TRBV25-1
CASSTGQGGYNEQFF
TGTGCCAGCAGTACCGGACAGGGAGGCTACAATGAGCAGTTCTTC
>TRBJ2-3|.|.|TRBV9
CASSVKGWGGVVTDTQYF
TGTGCCAGCAGCGTAAAGGGTTGGGGCGGCGTAGTCACAGATACGCAGTATTTT
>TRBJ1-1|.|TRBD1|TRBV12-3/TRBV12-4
CASSLNLMDRAFF
TGTGCCAGCAGTTTGAACCTCATGGACAGGGCTTTCTTT
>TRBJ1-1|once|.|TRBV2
CASSDLAGVYTEAFF
TGTGCCAGCAGTGACCTCGCAGGGGTGTACACTGAAGCTTTCTTT
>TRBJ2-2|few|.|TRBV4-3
CASSSLGTTNTGELFF
TGCGCCAGCAGCTCCCTCGGGACAACGAACACCGGGGAGCTGTTTTTT
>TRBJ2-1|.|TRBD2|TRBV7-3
CASSPRGGSGYNEQFF
TGTGCCAGCAGCCCCCGGGGCGGGAGTGGCTACAATGAGCAGTTCTTC
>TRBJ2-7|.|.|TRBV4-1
CASSLSSGRRYEQYF
TGCGCCAGCAGCCTAAGCAGCGGCAGGAGATACGAGCAGTACTTC
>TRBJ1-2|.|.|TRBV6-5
CASSYGRGSGYTF
TGTGCCAGCAGTTACGGGAGGGGTAGCGGCTACACCTTC
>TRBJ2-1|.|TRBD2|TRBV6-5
CASSYQLAGDYNEQFF
TGTGCCAGCAGTTATCAACTAGCGGGCGACTACAATGAGCAGTTCTTC
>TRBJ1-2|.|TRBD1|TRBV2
CASSAGQDYGYTF
TGTGCCAGCAGTGCAGGACAGGACTATGGCTACACCTTC
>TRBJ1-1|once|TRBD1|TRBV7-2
CASSLLPGGNTEAFF
TGTGCCAGCAGCTTACTTCCAGGGGGGAACACTGAAGCTTTCTTT
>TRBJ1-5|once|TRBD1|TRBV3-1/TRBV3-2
CASSQGIGGQGPQPQHF
TGTGCCAGCAGCCAAGGAATAGGGGGACAGGGACCTCAACCCCAGCATTTT
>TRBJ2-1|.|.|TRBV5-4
CASSFSSSYNEQFF
TGTGCCAGCAGCTTTTCCAGCTCCTACAATGAGCAGTTCTTC
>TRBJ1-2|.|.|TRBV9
CASSAGVGYTF
TGTGCCAGCAGCGCGGGGGTTGGCTACACCTTC
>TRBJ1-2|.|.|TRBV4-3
CASSQDGPYGYTF
TGCGCCAGCAGCCAAGACGGTCCCTATGGCTACACCTTC
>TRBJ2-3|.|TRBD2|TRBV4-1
CASSQLAGATDTQYF
TGCGCCAGCAGCCAACTAGCGGGTGCCACAGATACGCAGTATTTT
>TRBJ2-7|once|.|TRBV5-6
CASSLSSPYEQYF
TGTGCCAGCAGCTTGAGCTCACCCTACGAGCAGTACTTC
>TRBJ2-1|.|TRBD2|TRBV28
CASLKGLAGNEQFF
TGTGCCAGCCTAAAGGGACTAGCGGGAAATGAGCAGTTCTTC
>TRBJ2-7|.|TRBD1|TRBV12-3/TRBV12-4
CASSTGGYEQYF
TGTGCCAGCAGTACAGGGGGATACGAGCAGTACTTC
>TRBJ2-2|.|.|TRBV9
CASSVEQGLNTGELFF
TGTGCCAGCAGCGTAGAGCAGGGGCTAAACACCGGGGAGCTGTTTTTT
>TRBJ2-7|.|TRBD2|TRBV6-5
CASSSGTSGRQYEQYF
TGTGCCAGCAGTTCCGGGACTAGCGGGAGGCAGTACGAGCAGTACTTC
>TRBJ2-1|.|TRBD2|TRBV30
CAWSTLAGGPNEQFF
TGTGCCTGGAGTACTCTAGCGGGAGGGCCGAATGAGCAGTTCTTC
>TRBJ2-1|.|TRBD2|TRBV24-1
CATSDSSASGRAITNEQFF
TGTGCCACCAGTGATTCTTCGGCTAGCGGGAGGGCGATCACCAATGAGCAGTTCTTC
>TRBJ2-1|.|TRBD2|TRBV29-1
CSVVASGRGNEQFF
TGCAGCGTTGTGGCCAGCGGGAGAGGCAATGAGCAGTTCTTC
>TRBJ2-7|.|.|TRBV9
CASSVFIHGPYEQYF
TGTGCCAGCAGCGTATTTATCCATGGCCCCTACGAGCAGTACTTC
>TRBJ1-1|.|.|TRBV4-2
CASSAALGEDTEAFF
TGTGCCAGCAGCGCCGCGTTAGGGGAGGACACTGAAGCTTTCTTT
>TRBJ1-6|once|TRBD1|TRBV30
CAWTAGGNSPLHF
TGTGCCTGGACGGCAGGGGGCAATTCACCCCTCCACTTT
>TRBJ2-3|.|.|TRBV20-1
CSAITDTQYF
TGCAGTGCCATCACAGATACGCAGTATTTT
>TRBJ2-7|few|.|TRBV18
CASSPSQGYEQYF
TGTGCCAGCTCACCTTCACAGGGCTACGAGCAGTACTTC
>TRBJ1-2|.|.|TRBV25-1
CASSSGQFGNGYTF
TGTGCCAGCAGTTCCGGACAGTTTGGGAATGGCTACACCTTC
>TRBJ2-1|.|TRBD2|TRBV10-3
CAISGVGRESYNEQFF
TGTGCCATCAGTGGGGTAGGGCGGGAGTCCTACAATGAGCAGTTCTTC
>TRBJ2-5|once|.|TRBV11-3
CASSPGRGETQYF
TGTGCCAGCAGCCCCGGGCGGGGAGAGACCCAGTACTTC
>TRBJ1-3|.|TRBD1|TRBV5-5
CASSLWTGISGNTIYF
TGTGCCAGCAGCTTATGGACAGGAATCTCTGGAAACACCATATATTTT
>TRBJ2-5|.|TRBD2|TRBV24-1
CATSDFIGASGKGETQYF
TGTGCCACCAGTGATTTTATAGGGGCTAGCGGGAAGGGGGAGACCCAGTACTTC
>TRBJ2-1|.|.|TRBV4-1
CASSQDSGSSREQFF
TGCGCCAGCAGCCAAGACAGCGGGTCATCGAGAGAGCAGTTCTTC
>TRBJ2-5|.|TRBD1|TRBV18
CASSRPWDRAQETQYF
TGTGCCAGCTCACGACCCTGGGACAGGGCCCAAGAGACCCAGTACTTC
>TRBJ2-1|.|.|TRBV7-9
CASSFSTHEQFF
TGTGCCAGCAGCTTCAGTACCCATGAGCAGTTCTTC
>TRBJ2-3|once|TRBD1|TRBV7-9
CASSFGQDVDTQYF
TGTGCCAGCAGCTTCGGACAGGATGTAGATACGCAGTATTTT
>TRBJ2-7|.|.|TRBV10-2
CASSPGGTFFYEQYF
TGCGCCAGCAGTCCAGGAGGGACGTTTTTCTACGAGCAGTACTTC
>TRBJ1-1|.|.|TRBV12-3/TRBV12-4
CASSLPGLAFF
TGTGCCAGCAGTTTGCCGGGGTTAGCTTTCTTT
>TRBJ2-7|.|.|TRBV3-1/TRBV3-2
CASSPNRVLYDEQYF
TGTGCCAGCAGCCCGAACAGGGTGTTGTATGACGAGCAGTACTTC
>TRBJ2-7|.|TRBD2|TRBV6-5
CASSSPGGRAYEQYF
TGTGCCAGCAGTAGCCCTGGCGGGAGGGCCTACGAGCAGTACTTC
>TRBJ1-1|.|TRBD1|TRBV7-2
CASSGHRGSNTEAFF
TGTGCCAGCAGCGGCCACAGGGGTTCTAACACTGAAGCTTTCTTT
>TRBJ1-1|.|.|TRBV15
CATSRVVEDTEAFF
TGTGCCACCAGCAGAGTGGTGGAGGACACTGAAGCTTTCTTT
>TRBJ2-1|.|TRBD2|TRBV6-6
CASILGLAGAGEQFF
TGTGCCAGCATCCTTGGACTAGCGGGAGCGGGGGAGCAGTTCTTC
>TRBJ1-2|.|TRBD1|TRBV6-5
CASSINRGYYGYTF
TGTGCCAGCAGTATTAACAGGGGGTACTATGGCTACACCTTC
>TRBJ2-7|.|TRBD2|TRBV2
CASRLREPYEQYF
TGTGCCAGCAGATTGCGGGAGCCCTACGAGCAGTACTTC
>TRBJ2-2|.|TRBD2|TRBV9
CASSGGLAVNTGELFF
TGTGCCAGCAGCGGAGGACTAGCGGTGAACACCGGGGAGCTGTTTTTT
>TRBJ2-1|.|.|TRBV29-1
CSVDTDLYNEQFF
TGCAGCGTTGACACAGACCTCTACAATGAGCAGTTCTTC
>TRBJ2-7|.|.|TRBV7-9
CASSLGSVGSYEQYF
TGTGCCAGCAGCCTCGGGAGTGTGGGCTCCTACGAGCAGTACTTC